The clone carrying this T cell receptor beta chain was seen at least ten times. Its cognate antigen is unknown. TCRdb reanalysed the 5' RACE reads using MiXCR and keeps one entry per CDR3 protein. Of some 15,000 distinct CDR3 sequences in the sample, approximately 7% were seen once. The data belong to a study of spatial heterogeneity in lung cancer. The overall study: Sequence detection consistently recorded a greater number of beta-chain than alpha-chain sequences.

Study outcomes and limitations: How many expanded intratumoral alpha and beta TCRs were present tracked the tumor mutation count, which was a count of nonsynonymous mutations.

The CDR3 runs to 18 residues. Per the germline V gene, CDR1 is SGDLS and CDR2 is YYNGEE. The V and J ends lost 4 bases and 7 bases respectively, with 27 bases between them. The time point is: sample taken at primary tumor resection. Unsorted samples of tumor, nontumor lung or frozen PBMC had their whole RNA sequenced. This chain joins TRBV9 and TRBJ2-1; perhaps TRBD2 as D (5 bases). The TCR was taken from a male donor with early-stage non-small cell lung cancer. The sequenced sample was lung tumor tissue, obtained at surgery. As DNA, the CDR3 is TGTGCCAGCAGCCCCGGTTATTCGTCGGCTAGCCGTCTGAATGAGCAGTTCTTC. It is translated as CASSPGYSSASRLNEQFF. Full variable domain (missing parts from reference TRBV9 and TRBJ2-1): DSGVTQTPKHLITATGQRVTLRCSPRSGDLSVYWYQQSLDQGLQFLIQYYNGEERAKGNILERFSAQQFPDLHSELNLSSLELGDSALYFCASSPGYSSASRLNEQFFGPGTRLTVL.